The 23 T cell receptor beta chains presented below share a single source sample, sequenced in a study of blood T cell repertoires in COVID-19. Only in-frame clones appear in the TCRdb table, and some are missing; sequencing was by immunoSEQ multiplex PCR. The table has some 180,000 clones, roughly 90% seen once. The source material was peripheral blood. Every receptor here comes from a man in his fifties or sixties with COVID-19, enrolled during active disease.

The chain combines TRBV10-1 with TRBJ2-5, with 10 bases fitting TRBD1. V gave up 6 bases and J gave up 7 bases; unmatched junction bases: 5. The CDR3 consists of 13 residues. Germline lookup yields CDR1 WNHNN and CDR2 SYGVQD (reference sequence). The CDR3 DNA sequence: TGCGCCAGCAGCCCGGGACAGGGGCTGACCCAGTACTTC. Protein: CASSPGQGLTQYF.

V usage is TRBV2 and J usage is TRBJ2-7; TRBD2 matches 10 bases. The CDR3 is made up of 15 amino acids. The germline V gene encodes CDR1 SNHLY and CDR2 FYNNEI. With V trimmed by 7 bases and J by 4 bases, 10 bases remained unmatched. CDR3 region: CASILSRTSGYEQYF. The CDR3 coding sequence is TGTGCCAGCATCCTATCCAGGACTAGCGGATACGAGCAGTACTTC.

The V call is TRBV19, the J call TRBJ1-1; TRBD1 might be the D (5 bases). Germline CDR1 reads LNHDA; CDR2 reads SQIVND (reference sequence). Trimming removed 3 bases from V and 4 bases from J, with 9 bases in between. The CDR3 is 13 amino acids. The CDR3: CASSMLGGTEAFF. DNA of the CDR3: TGTGCCAGTAGTATGTTGGGGGGCACTGAAGCTTTCTTT.

The V and J genes are TRBV11-2 and TRBJ1-1, with D hard to call. The CDR3 is 14 amino acids. Deletions cut 4 bases from V and 5 bases from J, with 14 bases between. The germline gives CDR1 SGHAT, CDR2 FQNNGV. The CDR3 protein is CASSSRAFGTEAFF. CDR3 DNA: TGTGCCAGCAGCTCGCGGGCATTTGGGACTGAAGCTTTCTTT.

This chain uses TRBV9 with TRBJ1-1; TRBD1 agrees at 8 bases. This CDR3 contains 14 residues. CDR1 is SGDLS and CDR2 is YYNGEE in the germline V gene. V was pared by 2 bases and J by 4 bases, with 4 bases of the junction left unmatched. CDR3 protein: CASSVGDRGTEAFF. The CDR3 nucleotides read TGTGCCAGCAGCGTTGGAGACAGGGGCACTGAAGCTTTCTTT.

The genes are TRBV11-2 and TRBJ2-3, with 8 bases identical to TRBD1. The junction had 12 bases not matched to a gene; V was cut back by 5 bases and J by 5 bases. There are 16 residues in the CDR3. Germline V CDR1 and CDR2: SGHAT, FQNNGV. The CDR3 reads CASSPLQGARLDTQYF. For the CDR3, the DNA is TGTGCCAGCAGCCCCCTCCAGGGGGCGCGTCTAGATACGCAGTATTTT.

This clone was seen only once. The V call is TRBV5-1, the J call TRBJ1-6; 11 nucleotides agree with TRBD1. Losses at the gene ends were 4 bases for V and 9 bases for J; bases not matched to a gene: 3. The CDR3 spans 14 residues. Germline CDR1 reads SGHRS; CDR2 reads YFSETQ. This chain's CDR3 is CASSRGTGGSPLHF. Written as DNA, the CDR3 is TGCGCCAGCAGCCGCGGGACAGGGGGTTCACCCCTCCACTTT.

The chain combines TRBV4-1 with TRBJ2-5, with 11 nucleotides matching TRBD2. V was clipped by 0 bases and J by 5 bases; unmatched bases: 8. This CDR3 is built from 17 residues. Germline-derived CDR1 and CDR2 are MGHRA and YSYEKL. The CDR3 here is CASSQEIAGGRLETQYF. CDR3 coding DNA: TGCGCCAGCAGCCAAGAGATAGCGGGGGGGCGCCTTGAGACCCAGTACTTC.

The chain is built from TRBV15 and TRBJ2-5, with 7 bases lining up with TRBD1. V trimming: 1 base; J trimming: 2 bases; junction bases outside the gene matches: 4. The CDR3 consists of 15 residues. Germline assignment: CDR1 LNHNV and CDR2 YYDKDF (reference sequence). The CDR3 DNA follows: TGTGCCACCAGCAGAGCCCGGGACAGACAAGAGACCCAGTACTTC. Its translation: CATSRARDRQETQYF.

The chain couples TRBV27 to TRBJ2-3; 10 bases are a match to TRBD2. CDR3 size: 18 residues. Germline CDR1 is MNHEY and CDR2 is SMNVEV (reference sequence). The V segment lost 1 base and the J segment 2 bases; nucleotides outside the gene matches: 9. CDR3 residues: CASSLFSASGSVTDTQYF. The CDR3 DNA reads as TGTGCCAGCAGTTTATTCAGTGCTAGCGGGAGCGTCACAGATACGCAGTATTTT.

The V and J genes are TRBV10-2 and TRBJ1-3; D unclear. Germline loops: CDR1 WSHSY, CDR2 SAAADI. The CDR3 contains 15 residues. Deletions cut 8 bases from V and 4 bases from J, with 18 bases between. The CDR3 reads CASGVPGGQGNTIYF. The DNA for the CDR3 is TGCGCCAGCGGAGTGCCAGGCGGGCAGGGAAACACCATATATTTT.

This clone was counted ten times or more. This chain links TRBV19 with TRBJ1-5; D is possibly TRBD1 (5 bases). The germline V and J ends were trimmed by 5 bases and 9 bases, with 14 bases remaining between them. This CDR3 is 13 amino acids long. In germline, CDR1 is LNHDA, CDR2 SQIVND (reference sequence). Here the CDR3 DNA reads TGTGCCAGTAGTCTCGGGACTCGGGGGCCCCAGCATTTT. Translated, it gives CASSLGTRGPQHF.

The V call is TRBV7-3, the J call TRBJ2-3; D is unresolved. The CDR3 contains 15 residues. V gave up 4 bases and J gave up 6 bases, with 17 bases separating them. Looked up from germline, CDR1 is SGHTA and CDR2 is FQGTGA. CDR3 amino acids: CASSSPGWPGDTQYF. The CDR3 DNA reads TGTGCCAGCAGCTCCCCCGGTTGGCCGGGTGATACGCAGTATTTT.

The V call is TRBV7-2, the J call TRBJ1-1, with D possibly being TRBD1 (5 bases). The length of the CDR3 is 12 residues. Germline-derived CDR1 and CDR2 are SGHTA and FQGNSA. V was clipped by 1 base and J by 11 bases, with 11 bases between them. The CDR3 spells CASSLDQGTAFF. In DNA form, the CDR3 reads TGTGCCAGCAGCTTAGACCAGGGTACGGCTTTCTTT.

This chain links TRBV7-9 with TRBJ1-3, with D perhaps matching TRBD1 (6 bases). This CDR3 has 16 amino acids. V lost 7 bases and J lost 0, with 16 bases in between. Per germline, CDR1 SEHNR and CDR2 FQNEAQ (reference sequence). The CDR3 nucleotides read TGTGCCAGCACCTCCGGACAGACGAGCTCTGGAAACACCATATATTTT. This sequence encodes CASTSGQTSSGNTIYF.

The chain recombines TRBV2 with TRBJ2-7; possibly TRBD2 for D (6 bases). V lost 3 bases to trimming and J lost 3 bases, with 12 bases between them. This CDR3 contains 14 residues. CDR1 is SNHLY, CDR2 FYNNEI, per germline. CDR3 residues: CASSEGLEYYEQYF. Written as DNA, the CDR3 is TGTGCCAGCAGTGAGGGACTGGAATACTACGAGCAGTACTTC. Drawing the rest from reference TRBV2 and TRBJ2-7, the complete variable domain is EPEVTQTPSHQVTQMGQEVILRCVPISNHLYFYWYRQILGQKVEFLVSFYNNEISEKSEIFDDQFSVERPDGSNFTLKIRSTKLEDSAMYFCASSEGLEYYEQYFGPGTRLTVT.

This clone turned up a few times. The chain is built from TRBV5-1 and TRBJ2-1; 11 positions agree with TRBD2. This CDR3 is built from 16 residues. Germline loops: CDR1 SGHRS, CDR2 YFSETQ. V trimming: 3 bases; J trimming: 1 base; junction bases outside the gene matches: 3. This chain's CDR3 is CASSWGLAVSYNEQFF. The CDR3 nucleotides read TGCGCCAGCAGCTGGGGACTAGCGGTATCCTACAATGAGCAGTTCTTC.

This rearrangement joins TRBV6-6 to TRBJ1-4, with D possibly matching TRBD1 (6 bases). Germline-derived CDR1 and CDR2 are MNHNY and SVGAGI (reference sequence). V lost 0 bases and J 4 bases, leaving 12 bases between the germline ends. The CDR3 loop spans 16 amino acids. The CDR3: CASSYSGAAFNEKLFF. CDR3 nucleotide sequence: TGTGCCAGCAGTTACTCGGGGGCGGCTTTTAATGAAAAACTGTTTTTT.

The chain has TRBV7-9 and TRBJ1-4; 7 bases map to TRBD1. Trimming removed 1 base from V and 4 bases from J; junction bases left unmatched: 9. Germline-derived CDR1 and CDR2 are SEHNR and FQNEAQ (reference sequence). The length of the CDR3 is 17 residues. CDR3: CASSLGSQGGLNEKLFF. CDR3 DNA sequence: TGTGCCAGCAGCTTAGGAAGTCAAGGGGGCCTTAATGAAAAACTGTTTTTT. The complete variable domain, with remaining parts taken from reference TRBV7-9 and TRBJ1-4, reads DTGVSQNPRHKITKRGQNVTFRCDPISEHNRLYWYRQTLGQGPEFLTYFQNEAQLEKSRLLSDRFSAERPKGSFSTLEIQRTEQGDSAMYLCASSLGSQGGLNEKLFFGSGTQLSVL.

This clone was observed a handful of times. This chain links TRBV11-2 with TRBJ2-5; weak D call: TRBD1 (5 bases). Germline V gene data show CDR1 as SGHAT and CDR2 as FQNNGV. Trimming took off 4 bases at V and 5 bases at J, with 11 bases between the two ends. CDR3 length: 13 amino acids. The CDR3, as DNA: TGTGCCAGCAGCTGGACCCCAGGGGAGACCCAGTACTTC. Amino acids: CASSWTPGETQYF.

This clone has a single count. This chain joins TRBV16 and TRBJ1-1; D perhaps matches TRBD1 (5 bases). The V gene's germline CDR1 is KGHSY and CDR2 FQNENV. V lost 3 bases and J lost 5, with 13 bases in between. This CDR3 spans 14 amino acids. CDR3 DNA sequence: TGTGCCAGCAGCCATATATCGGGGGAAACTGAAGCTTTCTTT. It encodes CASSHISGETEAFF.

This chain uses TRBV7-3 with TRBJ2-1, with 13 bases matching TRBD2. The V gene end was trimmed by 4 bases and the J gene end by 7 bases; junction bases not matched to a gene: 4. CDR3 size: 15 residues. Per germline, CDR1 SGHTA and CDR2 FQGTGA. The CDR3 nucleotides read TGTGCCAGCAGCTCGGGACTAGCGGGGTCGAATGAGCAGTTCTTC. Encoded protein: CASSSGLAGSNEQFF.

The chain is built from TRBV9 and TRBJ2-2; D might be TRBD2 (6 bases). Trimming shortened V by 4 bases and J by 1 base, and 11 bases separated the two germline ends. Germline-derived CDR1 and CDR2 are SGDLS and YYNGEE. The CDR3 runs to 15 residues. The CDR3 here is CASSKPGLNTGELFF. CDR3 sequence (DNA): TGTGCCAGCAGCAAGCCGGGACTGAACACCGGGGAGCTGTTTTTT.